This TCR beta chain is drawn from a study of T-cell memory formation after mild COVID-19. Germline CDR1 reads MNHNY; CDR2 reads SVGAGI (reference sequence). The CDR3 has 14 residues. With 6 bases removed from V and 11 bases from J, the gap between germline ends came to 19 bases. TCRdb processed the 5' RACE reads anew with MiXCR; each CDR3 protein has one entry. The sample carries more than 200,000 distinct CDR3 sequences, over 15% recorded once. Findings and caveats of the study: From day 15 to 85, contracting clones were balanced between CD4 and CD8, whereas later expanders leaned toward CD4+. Contracting clones localized mainly to CM and EM when CD4+ and mainly to EMRA when CD8+.

This clonotype was found a few times. No antigen is known for it. The receptor was isolated from a man younger than 35 who had mild COVID-19 (a few samples of this study predate the infection). Cell type and time point are not known. Sequenced: PBMCs or a T cell subset sorted from them (not recorded which). This chain joins TRBV6-6 and TRBJ1-4; possible D gene TRBD1, 5 bases. The CDR3 DNA is TGTGCCAGCAGCGATACAGGTTTCATCACGAAACTGTTTTTT. Translated, it gives CASSDTGFITKLFF.